A single sample gave rise to the 29 T cell receptor beta chains below, sequenced in a study of blood T cell repertoires in COVID-19. Sequenced by immunoSEQ multiplex PCR; TCRdb stores in-frame clones only, minus some. The table records under 250,000 clones, roughly 88% of them present only once. The sequencing sample was made of peripheral blood. Every receptor here comes from a man in his forties or fifties with COVID-19, enrolled during active disease.

This clone occurred many times. V usage is TRBV5-1 and J usage is TRBJ1-2, with 11 positions matching TRBD1. The V and J ends lost 4 bases and 3 bases, in that order; junction bases with no gene match: 11. The CDR3 totals 17 residues. Germline values: CDR1 SGHRS, CDR2 YFSETQ. As DNA, the CDR3 is TGCGCCAGCAGCACCAGGACAGGGGGCTCAGTTGACTATGGCTACACCTTC. As protein: CASSTRTGGSVDYGYTF. The full variable domain, with the rest looked up from reference TRBV5-1 and TRBJ1-2, is KAGVTQTPRYLIKTRGQQVTLSCSPISGHRSVSWYQQTPGQGLQFLFEYFSETQRNKGNFPGRFSGRQFSNSRSEMNVSTLELGDSALYLCASSTRTGGSVDYGYTFGSGTRLTVV.

The chain carries TRBV6-5 and TRBJ2-5; 12 positions agree with TRBD2. CDR3 size: 15 residues. In germline, CDR1 is MNHEY, CDR2 SVGAGI. The junction had 7 bases not matched to a gene; V was cut back by 6 bases and J by 5 bases. The CDR3 DNA reads as TGTGCCAGCAGGACAACTAGCGGGAGGTGGGAGACCCAGTACTTC. It translates to CASRTTSGRWETQYF.

The chain has TRBV3-1 (or the pseudogene TRBV3-2) and TRBJ1-1; TRBD1 matches 7 bases. This CDR3 has 14 amino acids. After removal of 4 bases from V and 3 bases from J, the junction contained 5 bases not matched to a gene. Germline CDR1 and CDR2: LGHDT and YNNKEL (reference sequence). CDR3 nucleotides: TGTGCCAGCAGCCCTCAGGGGGGTTACACTGAAGCTTTCTTT. Its protein is CASSPQGGYTEAFF.

V usage is TRBV19 and J usage is TRBJ1-4; no clear D gene. The germline V gene has CDR1 LNHDA and CDR2 SQIVND (reference sequence). Trimming took 3 bases from V and 10 from J, leaving 21 bases between them. CDR3 length: 16 residues. CDR3 loop: CASSIEAAGFVGKLFF. CDR3 coding DNA: TGTGCCAGTAGTATTGAGGCAGCCGGTTTCGTGGGAAAACTGTTTTTT.

This clone was found a few times. The V and J genes are TRBV19 and TRBJ2-7; 9 bases agree with TRBD1. Germline-derived CDR1 and CDR2 are LNHDA and SQIVND (reference sequence). CDR3 length: 15 residues. The J segment lost 8 bases and the V segment lost 5 bases, leaving 13 bases of the junction unmatched. The CDR3 spells CASSASRDRVWQQYF. As DNA, the CDR3 is TGTGCCAGTAGTGCGTCCCGGGACAGGGTATGGCAGCAGTACTTC.

The chain combines TRBV18 with TRBJ1-5; tentatively, D is TRBD1 (6 bases). CDR1 and CDR2 from the germline V gene are KGHSH and LQKENI. V dropped 3 bases and J dropped 1 base, with 10 bases sitting between them. This CDR3 has 15 residues. The CDR3 bases are TGTGCCAGCTCACCGCAGGGGATGAGCAATCAGCCCCAGCATTTT. This encodes CASSPQGMSNQPQHF.

The rearrangement uses TRBV7-9 and TRBJ1-1, with TRBD1 matching 11 bases. V shed 5 bases and J 7 bases; nucleotides not matched to a gene: 9. Germline CDR1 and CDR2: SEHNR and FQNEAQ (reference sequence). The CDR3 totals 15 residues. The CDR3 sequence is CASSPTGTGGIEAFF. In DNA, the CDR3 is TGTGCCAGCAGCCCTACAGGGACAGGGGGGATTGAAGCTTTCTTT.

This clone is a singleton in its sample. This chain links TRBV7-6 with TRBJ2-5; 14 bases map to TRBD2. The germline gives CDR1 SGHVS, CDR2 FNYEAQ. The CDR3 extends over 17 amino acids. The ends lost 6 bases at V and 4 bases at J; junction bases unmatched: 10. DNA for the CDR3: TGTGCCAGCAGTTCTAACCCTGGGACTAGCGGGGGAGAGACCCAGTACTTC. Amino acids: CASSSNPGTSGGETQYF.

The gene calls are TRBV7-9 and TRBJ2-1, with D possibly TRBD2 on 5 matching bases. This CDR3 contains 14 residues. Germline loops: CDR1 SEHNR, CDR2 FQNEAQ (reference sequence). V was cut by 7 bases and J by 0 bases, with 10 bases left in between. CDR3 amino acids: CASTSMSSYNEQFF. CDR3 nucleotide sequence: TGTGCCAGCACTAGCATGAGCTCCTACAATGAGCAGTTCTTC.

The chain couples TRBV18 to TRBJ2-7; 10 bases map to TRBD1. This CDR3 region has 15 residues. From germline, CDR1 is KGHSH and CDR2 LQKENI. Germline trimming cut 1 base from V and 2 bases from J; bases unmatched to any gene: 2. CDR3 bases: TGTGCCAGCTCACCACAGACAGGGGGCCCCTACGAGCAGTACTTC. The encoded protein is CASSPQTGGPYEQYF.

The chain joins TRBV18 to TRBJ1-1, with D maybe TRBD1 (6 bases). Germline CDR1 is KGHSH and CDR2 is LQKENI. V was clipped by 5 bases and J by 8 bases, with 9 bases between them. The CDR3 length is 11 residues. As DNA, the CDR3 is TGTGCCAGCTCAGTGGGACACGAAGCTTTCTTT. It yields the protein CASSVGHEAFF.

The chain joins TRBV19 to TRBJ1-6, with TRBD1 identical over 7 bases. This CDR3 comprises 14 residues. The germline V gene has CDR1 LNHDA and CDR2 SQIVND (reference sequence). J lost 7 bases, V lost 6 bases, and 6 bases had no gene match. The CDR3 DNA is TGTGCCAGTAGGCAGACAGGGTCCAATTCACCCCTCCACTTT. It specifies CASRQTGSNSPLHF.

The chain recombines TRBV3-1 (or the pseudogene TRBV3-2) with TRBJ1-3, with 7 nucleotides matching TRBD1. This CDR3 has 16 residues. V was clipped by 3 bases and J by 3 bases; unmatched bases: 8. From germline, CDR1 is LGHDT and CDR2 YNNKEL (reference sequence). As DNA, the CDR3 is TGTGCCAGCAGCCAGGGACAGCCATGGGATGGAAACACCATATATTTT. Translation: CASSQGQPWDGNTIYF.

This clone was detected only a few times. V and J are TRBV3-1 (or the pseudogene TRBV3-2) and TRBJ2-5; no definite D call. V was clipped by 1 base and J by 0 bases, with 12 bases between them. Germline V CDR1 and CDR2: LGHDT, YNNKEL (reference sequence). This CDR3 has 16 amino acids. As DNA, the CDR3 is TGTGCCAGCAGCCAAGCATTAGCTGCGTACCAAGAGACCCAGTACTTC. Protein product: CASSQALAAYQETQYF.

The chain employs TRBV7-8 and TRBJ2-3; TRBD2 aligns across 13 bases. The length of the CDR3 is 16 residues. Unmatched junction bases numbered 5, after V lost 4 bases and J lost 4 bases. Germline V gives CDR1 SGHVS, CDR2 FQNEAQ. The DNA of the CDR3 is TGTGCCAGCAGCTCCGGGACTAGCGGGGTCTCAGATACGCAGTATTTT. Encoded protein: CASSSGTSGVSDTQYF.

The chain has TRBV7-8 and TRBJ1-2; 8 bases are a match to TRBD1. V shed 5 bases and J 3 bases; nucleotides not matched to a gene: 14. Germline-derived CDR1 and CDR2 are SGHVS and FQNEAQ. The CDR3 sequence is 17 residues long. CDR3 residues: CASSEGRTGKSYYGYTF. In nucleotides, the CDR3 is TGTGCCAGCAGCGAGGGGCGGACAGGGAAGTCCTACTATGGCTACACCTTC.

This clone was picked up one time. V gene TRBV5-8 combines with J gene TRBJ2-5, with 7 bases that match TRBD1. The germline CDR1 and CDR2 sequences are SGHTS and YDEGEE. This CDR3 is built from 13 residues. The J segment lost 8 bases and the V segment lost 4 bases, leaving 8 bases of the junction unmatched. CDR3 bases: TGTGCCAGCAGCGGGGACAGATGGGATACCCAGTACTTC. The encoded protein is CASSGDRWDTQYF.

The rearrangement links TRBV5-1 to TRBJ2-3; 8 bases line up with TRBD1. Looked up from germline, CDR1 is SGHRS and CDR2 is YFSETQ. J was trimmed by 4 bases and V by 4 bases; bases with no gene match: 5. This CDR3 region has 14 residues. CDR3 sequence: CASSTQGVSDTQYF. The DNA of the CDR3 is TGCGCCAGCAGCACACAGGGGGTGTCAGATACGCAGTATTTT.

The chain carries TRBV4-3 and TRBJ1-2; TRBD1 agrees at 10 bases. Germline assignment: CDR1 LGHNA and CDR2 YSLEER. V shed 4 bases, J shed 7 bases, and the junction held 12 bases outside the gene matches. CDR3 length: 16 amino acids. CDR3 coding DNA: TGCGCCAGCAGCCCCAACCCGACAGGGGGCCTTGGTGGCTACACCTTC. Protein product: CASSPNPTGGLGGYTF.

The chain links TRBV19 to TRBJ1-1; 9 bases match TRBD1. This CDR3 has 13 residues. Germline CDR1 LNHDA, CDR2 SQIVND (reference sequence). Unmatched junction bases numbered 4, after V lost 8 bases and J lost 3 bases. CDR3 sequence: CASGGQGDTEAFF. DNA for the CDR3: TGTGCCAGTGGGGGACAGGGAGACACTGAAGCTTTCTTT. The variable domain in full, with the rest retrieved from reference TRBV19 and TRBJ1-1, is DGGITQSPKYLFRKEGQNVTLSCEQNLNHDAMYWYRQDPGQGLRLIYYSQIVNDFQKGDIAEGYSVSREKKESFPLTVTSAQKNPTAFYLCASGGQGDTEAFFGQGTRLTVV.

This clone was counted between two and nine times. V usage is TRBV19 and J usage is TRBJ2-5; weak D call: TRBD2 (6 bases). The CDR3 loop spans 16 amino acids. The germline V and J ends were trimmed by 0 bases and 5 bases, with 16 bases remaining between them. From germline, CDR1 is LNHDA and CDR2 SQIVND (reference sequence). This CDR3 is CASSIDWHGGKETQYF. CDR3 in DNA: TGTGCCAGTAGTATAGATTGGCACGGGGGTAAGGAGACCCAGTACTTC.

The V and J genes are TRBV30 and TRBJ2-1; possible D gene TRBD1, 5 bases. The V and J ends lost 2 bases and 5 bases respectively, with 10 bases between them. Germline V gene lookup returns CDR1 GTSNPN and CDR2 SVGIG (reference sequence). The CDR3 is 13 residues long. The CDR3 loop reads CAWSKQENNEQFF. The CDR3 DNA follows: TGTGCCTGGAGTAAACAGGAGAACAATGAGCAGTTCTTC. Using reference TRBV30 and TRBJ2-1 for the parts outside the CDR3, the full variable domain is SQTIHQWPATLVQPVGSPLSLECTVEGTSNPNLYWYRQAAGRGLQLLFYSVGIGQISSEVPQNLSASRPQDRQFILSSKKLLLSDSGFYLCAWSKQENNEQFFGPGTRLTVL.

V is TRBV3-1 (or the pseudogene TRBV3-2) and J is TRBJ2-7; D might be TRBD2 (6 bases). In germline, CDR1 is LGHDT, CDR2 YNNKEL (reference sequence). The V end was cut by 10 bases, the J end by 4 bases, with 8 bases between. The CDR3 loop spans 10 amino acids. The CDR3 region is CATGGYEQYF. CDR3 nucleotide sequence: TGTGCCACCGGGGGATACGAGCAGTACTTC.

This chain joins TRBV7-3 and TRBJ1-1; TRBD1 is a possible D gene (5 bases). Germline V CDR1 and CDR2: SGHTA, FQGTGA. The CDR3 consists of 17 residues. V shed 1 base and J shed 0 bases, with 15 bases lying between them. The CDR3 sequence is CASSLIGAGLLNTEAFF. Written as DNA, the CDR3 is TGTGCCAGCAGCTTAATTGGGGCAGGGCTTTTGAACACTGAAGCTTTCTTT. Filled out from reference TRBV7-3 and TRBJ1-1, the complete variable domain reads GAGVSQTPSNKVTEKGKYVELRCDPISGHTALYWYRQSLGQGPEFLIYFQGTGAADDSGLPNDRFFAVRPEGSVSTLKIQRTERGDSAVYLCASSLIGAGLLNTEAFFGQGTRLTVV.

The genes are TRBV10-2 and TRBJ2-7; TRBD2 aligns across 10 bases. After removal of 8 bases from V and 6 bases from J, the junction contained 10 bases not matched to a gene. The CDR3 loop spans 14 amino acids. Per germline, CDR1 WSHSY and CDR2 SAAADI. Here the CDR3 reads CASQLIAGGGEQYF. DNA of the CDR3: TGCGCCAGCCAGCTCATAGCGGGAGGTGGCGAGCAGTACTTC.

J is TRBJ2-7 and V is TRBV9; perhaps TRBD1 as D (6 bases). Trimming removed 4 bases from V and 7 bases from J, with 21 bases in between. Looked up from germline, CDR1 is SGDLS and CDR2 is YYNGEE. The CDR3 length is 15 residues. The CDR3 sequence: CASSLQRDTVREQYF. Here the CDR3 DNA reads TGTGCCAGCAGCTTACAAAGGGACACCGTACGGGAGCAGTACTTC.

The rearrangement joins TRBV3-1 (or the pseudogene TRBV3-2) to TRBJ2-7, with 12 bases aligning to TRBD2. The ends lost 6 bases at V and 9 bases at J; junction bases unmatched: 21. This CDR3 is built from 18 residues. Germline CDR1 LGHDT, CDR2 YNNKEL (reference sequence). CDR3 region: CASRSRTSGMGRTGGQYF. CDR3 nucleotide sequence: TGTGCCAGCAGGTCCAGGACTAGCGGGATGGGCAGAACCGGGGGGCAGTACTTC.

The chain joins TRBV12-3 or TRBV12-4 to TRBJ1-2; D is undetermined. This CDR3 is 13 amino acids long. The V end lost 0 bases, the J end lost 6 bases, and 8 bases lay between the germline ends. Here the CDR3 DNA reads TGTGCCAGCAGTTTAGCCGGGGTCGATGGCTACACCTTC. Protein product: CASSLAGVDGYTF.

The CDR3 DNA sequence: TGTGCCAGCAGCACGGGGGGCCCGTTGGATGAGCAGTTCTTC. This codes for CASSTGGPLDEQFF. The chain uses TRBV7-2 and TRBJ2-1; D perhaps matches TRBD2 (7 bases). Germline V gene lookup returns CDR1 SGHTA and CDR2 FQGNSA. The V end was cut by 5 bases, the J end by 8 bases, with 16 bases between. The CDR3 covers 14 residues. Full variable domain (remainder filled in from reference TRBV7-2 and TRBJ2-1): GAGVSQSPSNKVTEKGKDVELRCDPISGHTALYWYRQSLGQGLEFLIYFQGNSAPDKSGLPSDRFSAERTGGSVSTLTIQRTQQEDSAVYLCASSTGGPLDEQFFGPGTRLTVL.